Listed here are 25 T cell receptor beta chains from one sample, sequenced in a study of cytomegalovirus exposure and HLA in healthy donors. Sequencing used immunoSEQ multiplex PCR; TCRdb keeps in-frame clones, though not all of them. The sample includes some 43,000 clones, roughly nine tenths of them seen just once. The sequenced material came from PBMCs. The receptors were gathered from a young man in good health and CMV-seronegative.

V usage is TRBV28 and J usage is TRBJ2-1, with unresolved D. Germline V lookup: CDR1 MDHEN, CDR2 SYDVKM. The V end was cut by 3 bases, the J end by 7 bases, with 10 bases between. The CDR3 spans 13 residues. Written as DNA, the CDR3 is TGTGCCAGCAGTTTCCAAGCGATTAATGAGCAGTTCTTC. This translates into CASSFQAINEQFF.

The chain couples TRBV6-6 to TRBJ2-1, with 8 positions matching TRBD2. CDR1 is MNHNY, CDR2 SVGAGI, per germline (reference sequence). The V and J ends lost 2 bases and 12 bases, in that order; junction bases with no gene match: 0. CDR3 length equals 11 residues. The CDR3 DNA follows: TGTGCCAGCAGTTACCGGGAGGGGCAGTTCTTC. This translates into CASSYREGQFF.

The V and J genes are TRBV12-5 and TRBJ1-1, with 7 bases that match TRBD1. This CDR3 is 13 amino acids long. J gave up 2 bases and V 7 bases, and 4 bases lay outside the gene matches. Germline V gene data show CDR1 as LGHNT and CDR2 as FRNRAP. The CDR3 DNA reads TGTGCTAGTGCCCGGGACAGTAACACTGAAGCTTTCTTT. Translation: CASARDSNTEAFF.

Here the CDR3 reads CASSPGQGGYTF. The CDR3 bases are TGTGCCAGCAGCCCGGGACAGGGCGGCTACACCTTC. The chain joins TRBV7-9 to TRBJ1-2, with 9 positions matching TRBD1. From germline, CDR1 is SEHNR and CDR2 FQNEAQ (reference sequence). The CDR3 contains 12 residues. The trim removed 5 bases at V and 8 bases at J, leaving 3 bases unmatched.

The chain recombines TRBV28 with TRBJ2-7; 7 nucleotides agree with TRBD1. The CDR3 runs to 17 residues. V lost 6 bases and J lost 2; bases outside the gene matches: 16. CDR1 and CDR2 (germline): MDHEN, SYDVKM. CDR3 region: CASRPPRDSHRPYEQYF. DNA of the CDR3: TGTGCCAGCAGGCCACCGAGGGACAGCCACAGGCCCTACGAGCAGTACTTC.

The chain couples TRBV7-9 to TRBJ2-1, with D possibly being TRBD2 (7 bases). CDR3 length equals 14 residues. Germline CDR1 reads SEHNR; CDR2 reads FQNEAQ (reference sequence). The V gene lost 8 bases and the J gene lost 8 bases, with 19 bases spanning the gap. The CDR3 DNA follows: TGTGCCAGCTGGGAGGGGGGTAGGGGTGATGAGCAGTTCTTC. It yields the protein CASWEGGRGDEQFF. Using reference TRBV7-9 and TRBJ2-1 for the parts outside the CDR3, the full variable domain is DTGVSQNPRHKITKRGQNVTFRCDPISEHNRLYWYRQTLGQGPEFLTYFQNEAQLEKSRLLSDRFSAERPKGSFSTLEIQRTEQGDSAMYLCASWEGGRGDEQFFGPGTRLTVL.

The chain combines TRBV7-6 with TRBJ1-5; tentative D call: TRBD1 (6 bases). Trimming shortened V by 5 bases and J by 1 base, and 12 bases separated the two germline ends. The V gene's germline CDR1 is SGHVS and CDR2 FNYEAQ. The CDR3 runs 15 residues. CDR3 DNA: TGTGCCAGCAGCCTGGGGGCAGGGAGCAATCAGCCCCAGCATTTT. It encodes CASSLGAGSNQPQHF.

This chain uses TRBV28 with TRBJ2-3; 8 bases agree with TRBD2. This CDR3 contains 18 residues. Looked up from germline, CDR1 is MDHEN and CDR2 is SYDVKM. The V gene end was trimmed by 5 bases and the J gene end by 0 bases; junction bases not matched to a gene: 13. CDR3 nucleotides: TGTGCCAGCAGTCCAAGCCCGGGACTAGGTGACAGCACAGATACGCAGTATTTT. It specifies CASSPSPGLGDSTDTQYF. Full variable domain (remainder filled in from reference TRBV28 and TRBJ2-3): DVKVTQSSRYLVKRTGEKVFLECVQDMDHENMFWYRQDPGLGLRLIYFSYDVKMKEKGDIPEGYSVSREKKERFSLILESASTNQTSMYLCASSPSPGLGDSTDTQYFGPGTRLTVL.

The chain recombines TRBV27 with TRBJ2-3; perhaps TRBD2 as D (6 bases). CDR1 is MNHEY and CDR2 is SMNVEV in the germline V gene (reference sequence). The V and J ends lost 4 bases and 2 bases respectively, with 7 bases between them. The CDR3 spans 13 residues. The chain's CDR3 is CASSSGDTDTQYF. Written as DNA, the CDR3 is TGTGCCAGCAGTTCGGGGGACACAGATACGCAGTATTTT.

By share of the sample, this clone is medium-sized. V usage is TRBV4-1 and J usage is TRBJ2-7, with 12 nucleotides matching TRBD1. Looked up from germline, CDR1 is MGHRA and CDR2 is YSYEKL. The junction had 8 bases not matched to a gene; V was cut back by 1 base and J by 7 bases. The CDR3 covers 16 residues. This CDR3 reads CASSQGGGTGGEEQYF. The DNA for the CDR3 is TGCGCCAGCAGCCAAGGAGGCGGGACAGGGGGCGAAGAGCAGTACTTC.

This rearrangement joins TRBV5-4 to TRBJ2-2, with TRBD1 matching over 7 bases. CDR3 length: 18 residues. Germline trimming cut 5 bases from V and 5 bases from J; bases unmatched to any gene: 18. CDR1 and CDR2 (germline): SGHNT, YYREEE (reference sequence). The CDR3 here is CASRAGGSGTLFTGELFF. CDR3 nucleotides: TGTGCCAGCAGAGCAGGGGGATCCGGGACACTCTTTACCGGGGAGCTGTTTTTT.

The V gene is TRBV18, the J gene TRBJ2-7; D remains ambiguous. With 2 bases removed from V and 4 bases from J, the gap between germline ends came to 3 bases. The CDR3 is made up of 11 amino acids. Germline CDR1 is KGHSH and CDR2 is LQKENI. The DNA of the CDR3 is TGTGCCAGCTCACCAGAGTACGAGCAGTACTTC. It is translated as CASSPEYEQYF.

The rearrangement links TRBV5-1 to TRBJ2-3; D may be TRBD1 (5 bases). The V gene's germline CDR1 is SGHRS and CDR2 YFSETQ. The CDR3 consists of 15 residues. Trimming shortened V by 2 bases and J by 3 bases, and 13 bases separated the two germline ends. CDR3 in DNA: TGCGCCAGCAGCTTCCGTCAGGGTGGGACAGATACGCAGTATTTT. Translation gives CASSFRQGGTDTQYF.

The gene calls are TRBV5-6 and TRBJ2-6; TRBD1 is a possible D gene (6 bases). The germline V and J ends were trimmed by 4 bases and 0 bases, with 17 bases remaining between them. The germline gives CDR1 SGHDT, CDR2 YYEEEE. The CDR3 covers 18 residues. Here the CDR3 reads CASSRPTGSSSGANVLTF. The CDR3 bases are TGTGCCAGCAGCCGCCCGACAGGCTCATCCTCTGGGGCCAACGTCCTGACTTTC.

This rearrangement joins TRBV5-4 to TRBJ2-3; TRBD2 is a possible D gene (5 bases). Germline CDR1 reads SGHNT; CDR2 reads YYREEE (reference sequence). Trimming took off 4 bases at V and 2 bases at J, with 17 bases between the two ends. The CDR3 has 16 residues. CDR3 protein: CASSVRSVGVTDTQYF. The CDR3 DNA is TGTGCCAGCAGCGTGCGAAGTGTCGGGGTCACAGATACGCAGTATTTT.

The chain's CDR3 is CSAGLAGDYNEQFF. Here the CDR3 DNA reads TGCAGCGCCGGACTAGCGGGGGACTACAATGAGCAGTTCTTC. V usage is TRBV29-1 and J usage is TRBJ2-1; 13 bases align to TRBD2. The CDR3 is 14 amino acids. Looked up from germline, CDR1 is SQVTM and CDR2 is ANQGSEA. The ends lost 7 bases at V and 3 bases at J; junction bases unmatched: 3.

This clone has a single count. The chain carries TRBV19 and TRBJ2-1, with D tentatively TRBD2 (6 bases). V was clipped by 5 bases and J by 6 bases, with 17 bases between them. This CDR3 has 15 amino acids. The germline CDR1 and CDR2 sequences are LNHDA and SQIVND (reference sequence). For the CDR3, the DNA is TGTGCCAGTAGTCCTCGACTAGAACCTTCCAATGAGCAGTTCTTC. It is translated as CASSPRLEPSNEQFF.

The chain has TRBV15 and TRBJ2-5; 7 nucleotides line up with TRBD2. The CDR3 spans 16 residues. Germline loops: CDR1 LNHNV, CDR2 YYDKDF (reference sequence). J was trimmed by 2 bases and V by 4 bases; bases with no gene match: 10. The CDR3 region has the DNA TGTGCCACCAGCAACCCGTTTGGGCGGGGGCAAGAGACCCAGTACTTC. Amino acids: CATSNPFGRGQETQYF.

The chain couples TRBV15 to TRBJ2-7; 12 bases fit TRBD1. The CDR3 covers 15 residues. J was trimmed by 7 bases and V by 2 bases; bases with no gene match: 6. Germline V gene data show CDR1 as LNHNV and CDR2 as YYDKDF (reference sequence). This CDR3 is CATSRPGQGAREQYF. The CDR3 DNA is TGTGCCACCAGCAGACCGGGACAGGGGGCTAGAGAGCAGTACTTC.

The chain couples TRBV29-1 to TRBJ2-5; 7 bases align to TRBD1. The CDR3 covers 13 residues. Germline CDR1 and CDR2: SQVTM and ANQGSEA. V dropped 8 bases and J dropped 5; count of bases not matched to a gene: 11. The CDR3 protein is CSPPIGGLETQYF. In DNA form, the CDR3 reads TGCAGCCCACCCATAGGGGGCCTGGAGACCCAGTACTTC. Filled out from reference TRBV29-1 and TRBJ2-5, the complete variable domain reads SAVISQKPSRDICQRGTSLTIQCQVDSQVTMMFWYRQQPGQSLTLIATANQGSEATYESGFVIDKFPISRPNLTFSTLTVSNMSPEDSSIYLCSPPIGGLETQYFGPGTRLLVL.

The count of this clone is one. This chain uses TRBV11-2 with TRBJ2-3, with 9 bases aligning to TRBD2. This CDR3 has 16 amino acids. Per the germline V gene, CDR1 is SGHAT and CDR2 is FQNNGV. Losses at the gene ends were 2 bases for V and 4 bases for J; bases not matched to a gene: 7. As DNA, the CDR3 is TGTGCCAGCAGCTTAAATAGCGGGAGATGGCCAGATACGCAGTATTTT. This sequence encodes CASSLNSGRWPDTQYF. The whole variable domain, filled in from reference TRBV11-2 and TRBJ2-3, reads EAGVAQSPRYKIIEKRQSVAFWCNPISGHATLYWYQQILGQGPKLLIQFQNNGVVDDSQLPKDRFSAERLKGVDSTLKIQPAKLEDSAVYLCASSLNSGRWPDTQYFGPGTRLTVL.

The V and J genes are TRBV6-4 and TRBJ1-1, with D perhaps matching TRBD1 (5 bases). Trimming removed 8 bases from V and 2 bases from J, with 12 bases in between. The V gene's germline CDR1 is MRHNA and CDR2 SNTAGT. The CDR3 covers 13 residues. The CDR3 DNA sequence: TGTGCCAGCGGGGCGGACCTAAACACTGAAGCTTTCTTT. Protein: CASGADLNTEAFF.

This chain joins TRBV5-1 and TRBJ2-1; TRBD2 aligns across 14 bases. CDR3 length: 15 residues. V dropped 4 bases and J dropped 7; count of bases not matched to a gene: 4. Looked up from germline, CDR1 is SGHRS and CDR2 is YFSETQ. The CDR3 protein is CASSRGLAGANEQFF. The DNA for the CDR3 is TGCGCCAGCAGCCGGGGACTAGCGGGAGCGAATGAGCAGTTCTTC.

The rearrangement links TRBV10-3 to TRBJ1-4; D is undetermined. Germline CDR1 reads ENHRY; CDR2 reads SYGVKD. Trimming removed 2 bases from V and 0 bases from J, with 4 bases in between. The CDR3 extends over 14 amino acids. The CDR3 bases are TGTGCCATCAGTGAGGAGGCAACTAATGAAAAACTGTTTTTT. It codes for CAISEEATNEKLFF.

The chain employs TRBV7-2 and TRBJ2-7; 11 bases fit TRBD2. The CDR3 sequence is 17 residues long. The germline V gene has CDR1 SGHTA and CDR2 FQGNSA. Trimming cost V 0 bases and J 4 bases; bases outside gene matches: 8. The CDR3 DNA follows: TGTGCCAGCAGCTTAGCCCCGACTAGCGGGGTGATATACGAGCAGTACTTC. Its translation: CASSLAPTSGVIYEQYF.